This section outlines one T cell receptor (beta chain) sequence together with its context. The entry originates in a study of blood T cell repertoires in COVID-19. TCRdb's table, derived via immunoSEQ multiplex PCR, lists solely in-frame clones and lacks some. The sample lists 130,000 to 150,000 clones, roughly 80% occurring once. CDR1 and CDR2 (germline): MDHEN, SYDVKM. This CDR3 has 14 amino acids. Trimming took 8 bases from V and 5 from J, leaving 16 bases between them. The sample comprised PBMCs or T cells enriched from blood (not recorded which). The chain links TRBV28 to TRBJ2-1; the D gene is possibly TRBD1 (6 bases). The clonotype originates from a middle-aged man who had recovered from COVID-19. The CDR3: CASSIKQGNNEQFF. In nucleotides, the CDR3 is TGTGCCAGCTCAATCAAGCAGGGGAACAATGAGCAGTTCTTC.